This T cell receptor beta chain was identified during a study of blood T cell repertoires in COVID-19. The data were produced by immunoSEQ multiplex PCR, yet TCRdb's version contains in-frame clones alone and is incomplete. The sample has some 250,000 clones, 88% seen once. The sequence came from a woman between 35 and 50 years old who had recovered from COVID-19. Input material: peripheral blood.

The CDR3 DNA follows: TGTGCCAGCAGCCATAGACAGGGGGGCTACACCTTC. Its translation: CASSHRQGGYTF. The chain recombines TRBV11-2 with TRBJ1-2; 8 positions match TRBD1. Losses at the gene ends were 5 bases for V and 8 bases for J; bases not matched to a gene: 4. The germline V gene has CDR1 SGHAT and CDR2 FQNNGV. The CDR3 is made up of 12 amino acids. Complete variable domain (other parts from reference TRBV11-2 and TRBJ1-2): EAGVAQSPRYKIIEKRQSVAFWCNPISGHATLYWYQQILGQGPKLLIQFQNNGVVDDSQLPKDRFSAERLKGVDSTLKIQPAKLEDSAVYLCASSHRQGGYTFGSGTRLTVV.